These 18 T cell receptor beta chains came from one sample sequenced in a study of T cells after yellow fever vaccination. TCRdb used MiXCR to reprocess the 5' RACE reads, holding one entry per CDR3 protein. The sample has some 130,000 distinct CDR3 sequences, just over 6.5% seen once. Sample: CD4+ T cells sorted from PBMCs, taken 10 days after the yellow fever booster vaccination. These receptors were obtained from a young man who received the YFV17D yellow fever vaccine.

This clonotype was found many times. This chain connects TRBV29-1 to TRBJ2-1; 8 bases are shared with TRBD2. Trimming removed 3 bases from V and 9 bases from J; junction bases left unmatched: 4. This CDR3 contains 12 residues. Germline CDR1 SQVTM, CDR2 ANQGSEA. CDR3 DNA sequence: TGCAGCGTTGAGGTCGGGAGGGCTGAGCAGTTCTTC. Translating gives CSVEVGRAEQFF.

Many counts were recorded for this clonotype. This sequence joins TRBV5-1 and TRBJ2-4; D is undetermined. The germline CDR1 and CDR2 sequences are SGHRS and YFSETQ. The CDR3 extends over 12 amino acids. With 1 base removed from V and 9 bases from J, the gap between germline ends came to 8 bases. CDR3 coding DNA: TGCGCCAGCAGCTTGAAGCCGGGCATTCAGTACTTC. This translates into CASSLKPGIQYF.

V gene TRBV29-1 combines with J gene TRBJ1-4, with D perhaps matching TRBD1 (6 bases). V was trimmed by 7 bases and J by 8 bases, leaving 17 bases between them. There are 13 residues in the CDR3. Germline CDR1 is SQVTM and CDR2 is ANQGSEA. This CDR3 reads CSASGNQGEKLFF. In DNA, the CDR3 is TGCAGCGCGTCAGGGAACCAGGGGGAAAAACTGTTTTTT.

This clonotype came up many times. V usage is TRBV5-7 and J usage is TRBJ2-7, with 10 bases that match TRBD2. TRBV5-7 is placed among ORFs of uncertain function. Trimming at V came to 3 bases and at J to 3 bases, leaving 6 bases not matched to a gene. The CDR3 loop spans 15 amino acids. CDR3 in DNA: TGTGCCAGCAGCTGGGGACTAGCGACGATCTACGAGCAGTACTTC. It encodes CASSWGLATIYEQYF.

This clonotype was counted between two and nine times. This chain uses TRBV7-2 with TRBJ2-2; D is unclear. The CDR3 runs 17 residues. The V end was cut by 2 bases, the J end by 2 bases, with 15 bases between. Germline loops: CDR1 SGHTA, CDR2 FQGNSA. The DNA of the CDR3 is TGTGCCAGCAGCTTAATTCGCCGGCCAGTTAACACCGGGGAGCTGTTTTTT. Translated: CASSLIRRPVNTGELFF. Complete variable domain (other parts from reference TRBV7-2 and TRBJ2-2): GAGVSQSPSNKVTEKGKDVELRCDPISGHTALYWYRQSLGQGLEFLIYFQGNSAPDKSGLPSDRFSAERTGGSVSTLTIQRTQQEDSAVYLCASSLIRRPVNTGELFFGEGSRLTVL.

Many counts were recorded for this clonotype. The CDR3 DNA sequence: TGCAGTGCTAGTTCTAGCGGGAGGTCCTACAATGAGCAGTTCTTC. Translating it yields CSASSSGRSYNEQFF. The J gene is TRBJ2-1, the V gene TRBV20-1, with TRBD2 matching over 11 bases. Germline V CDR1 and CDR2: DFQATT, SNEGSKA (reference sequence). The CDR3 runs 15 residues. With V trimmed by 3 bases and J by 1 base, 2 bases remained unmatched.

The table lists this clonotype with a few counts. The CDR3 protein is CASSLQTSQNTQYF. The DNA for the CDR3 is TGCGCCAGCAGCTTGCAAACTAGCCAAAATACGCAGTATTTT. The V and J genes are TRBV5-1 and TRBJ2-3; maybe TRBD2 (6 bases). V lost 1 base, J lost 7 bases, and 13 bases lay in between. Germline CDR1 reads SGHRS; CDR2 reads YFSETQ. The CDR3 spans 14 residues.

Many counts were recorded for this clonotype. The CDR3 DNA reads TGTGCCAGCAGCATCCACACAGATACGCAGTATTTT. Its protein product is CASSIHTDTQYF. V is TRBV9 and J is TRBJ2-3; D gene unclear. Germline lookup yields CDR1 SGDLS and CDR2 YYNGEE. The CDR3 loop spans 12 amino acids. Trimming cost V 4 bases and J 2 bases, with 5 bases left between them.

The V gene is TRBV3-1, the J gene TRBJ1-1; D may be TRBD1 (6 bases). Trimming took off 3 bases at V and 1 base at J, with 9 bases between the two ends. The CDR3 is made up of 14 amino acids. The germline gives CDR1 LGHDT, CDR2 YNNKEL (reference sequence). CDR3 nucleotide sequence: TGTGCCAGCAGCCAGACAGGTACGAACACTGAAGCTTTCTTT. Encoded protein: CASSQTGTNTEAFF.

This clonotype was seen at least ten times. The DNA of the CDR3 is TGTGCCAGCAGCTTAGAACCGGGACGGGCCTACGAGCAGTACTTC. This encodes CASSLEPGRAYEQYF. The V gene is TRBV7-2, the J gene TRBJ2-7, with D perhaps being TRBD1 or TRBD2 (5 bases each). This CDR3 region has 15 residues. Per the germline V gene, CDR1 is SGHTA and CDR2 is FQGNSA. V lost 1 base to trimming and J lost 2 bases, with 12 bases between them.

In its sample, this clonotype was seen many times. An end of the junction differs from the germline gene, which may be a read error. The chain has TRBV25-1 and TRBJ2-5; possibly TRBD1 for D (6 bases). CDR1 and CDR2 from the germline V gene are MGHDK and SYGVNS. This CDR3 comprises 11 residues. CDR3 residues: CRQVPWETQYF. The DNA for the CDR3 is TGCAGACAGGTCCCTTGGGAGACCCAGTACTTC.

This clonotype came up many times. This CDR3 reads CASSSYRTSGARETQYF. CDR3 bases: TGTGCCAGCAGCTCATATCGGACTAGCGGGGCCCGAGAGACCCAGTACTTC. This chain links TRBV5-6 with TRBJ2-5; TRBD2 matches at 12 bases. V lost 3 bases, J lost 4 bases, and 10 bases stayed unmatched. Germline loops: CDR1 SGHDT, CDR2 YYEEEE. The CDR3 loop spans 17 amino acids.

V and J are TRBV14 and TRBJ2-4, with TRBD2 as a possible D gene (5 bases). Trimming stripped 1 base from V and 6 bases from J, with 10 bases between. This CDR3 has 14 residues. The V gene's germline CDR1 is SGHDN and CDR2 FVKESK. CDR3: CASSQGGSGNIQYF. The CDR3 nucleotides read TGTGCCAGCAGCCAAGGAGGGTCCGGAAACATTCAGTACTTC.

This clonotype was observed at least ten times. The J gene is TRBJ2-7, the V gene TRBV2, with a possible D match to TRBD2 (6 bases). This CDR3 is built from 13 residues. V was clipped by 4 bases and J by 3 bases, with 10 bases between them. Per the germline V gene, CDR1 is SNHLY and CDR2 is FYNNEI. CDR3 sequence (DNA): TGTGCCAGCAGTGTGGAGGGAGGCTACGAGCAGTACTTC. Translating gives CASSVEGGYEQYF.

This clonotype was seen ten or more times. V is TRBV15 and J is TRBJ2-2, with D possibly TRBD1 on 5 matching bases. This CDR3 has 15 amino acids. Trimming left V 5 bases short and J 0 bases short, with 10 bases between. CDR1 is LNHNV, CDR2 YYDKDF, per germline (reference sequence). The CDR3 DNA reads as TGTGCCACCAGCCCAGGGCGCCCGAACACCGGGGAGCTGTTTTTT. This sequence encodes CATSPGRPNTGELFF.

The chain combines TRBV28 with TRBJ2-5; 14 nucleotides agree with TRBD2. The germline V gene encodes CDR1 MDHEN and CDR2 SYDVKM. This CDR3 has 16 amino acids. Trimming removed 5 bases from V and 5 bases from J; junction bases left unmatched: 7. The CDR3 reads CASSEGTSGSSETQYF. The CDR3 DNA follows: TGTGCCAGCAGTGAGGGGACTAGCGGGAGTTCTGAGACCCAGTACTTC.

This clonotype has a count of ten or more. The chain joins TRBV12-3 or TRBV12-4 to TRBJ2-7; TRBD2 matches at 12 bases. CDR3 length equals 15 residues. V trimming: 5 bases; J trimming: 4 bases; junction bases outside the gene matches: 6. The CDR3 loop is CASSALAGGPYEQYF. In nucleotides, the CDR3 is TGTGCCAGCAGTGCGCTAGCGGGAGGGCCATACGAGCAGTACTTC.

The gene calls are TRBV5-4 and TRBJ2-3, with D possibly being TRBD1 (6 bases). The germline V gene has CDR1 SGHNT and CDR2 YYREEE (reference sequence). The CDR3 runs to 16 residues. Trimming shortened V by 0 bases and J by 7 bases, and 18 bases separated the two germline ends. CDR3 nucleotide sequence: TGTGCCAGCAGCTTGGGAGGTGCACAGGGTGTGAATACGCAGTATTTT. Translation: CASSLGGAQGVNTQYF.